Listed below are T cell receptor beta chains from one sample, sequenced in a study of CD8+ T cells in alopecia areata. Sequencing was performed with immunoSEQ multiplex PCR; in TCRdb, only in-frame clones are kept and a portion is missing. Of 150,000 to 200,000 clones listed, roughly 65% are singletons. The sequencing here drew on CD4+ T cells sorted from blood, taken at week 0. These receptors all come from a human donor with alopecia areata. CDR3s leave out the opening cysteine and the closing phenylalanine or tryptophan. Size is stated for part of the rows, as once, few or many counts, or as a class when the clone is expanded.

V gene: TRBV30
clone size: NA
CDR3 protein: AWRHRGRNQPQH

V gene: TRBV11-2
clone size: NA
CDR3 protein: ASSLPGPLRTQY

V gene: TRBV30
clone size: NA
CDR3 protein: ASRGDRGYEQY

V gene: TRBV2
clone size: NA
CDR3 protein: ASTPVAGGQQY

V gene: TRBV6-5
clone size: few
CDR3 protein: ASSGTGTGDQPQH

V gene: TRBV18
clone size: few
CDR3 protein: ASSPGTGSKTQY

V gene: TRBV6-5
clone size: few
CDR3 protein: ASGGIGTGIYEQY

V gene: TRBV11-2
clone size: NA
CDR3 protein: ASSLSGPLNSPLH

V gene: TRBV15
clone size: NA
CDR3 protein: ATSRDLTLVPGQGNNEQF

V gene: TRBV29-1
clone size: NA
CDR3 protein: SVGWFTGELF

V gene: TRBV5-6
clone size: NA
CDR3 protein: ASSLAVAVQETQY

V gene: TRBV10-3
clone size: NA
CDR3 protein: AISETRGKTQY

V gene: TRBV25-1
clone size: NA
CDR3 protein: ASSGQGWTEAF

V gene: TRBV5-1
clone size: NA
CDR3 protein: ASSRGGVNTEAF

V gene: TRBV7-9
clone size: NA
CDR3 protein: ASSFTDTDTQY

V gene: TRBV7-8
clone size: once
CDR3 protein: ASSPTPATNEKLF

V gene: TRBV29-1
clone size: few
CDR3 protein: SVGDRNNEQF

V gene: TRBV18
clone size: NA
CDR3 protein: ASNVKGSGETQY

V gene: TRBV13
clone size: NA
CDR3 protein: ASSLRGAGRRTDTQY

V gene: TRBV2
clone size: NA
CDR3 protein: ASRLESTQY

V gene: TRBV4-2
clone size: few
CDR3 protein: ASSQEPSGEETQY

V gene: TRBV29-1
clone size: NA
CDR3 protein: SVEGPKDGNEQF

V gene: TRBV29-1
clone size: NA
CDR3 protein: SVGVGAYTDTQY

V gene: TRBV29-1
clone size: NA
CDR3 protein: SANTGIGQPQH

V gene: TRBV29-1
clone size: NA
CDR3 protein: SVDRTAAHEAF

V gene: TRBV7-9
clone size: NA
CDR3 protein: ASSYQDSSGANVLT

V gene: TRBV15
clone size: NA
CDR3 protein: ATSRDRDRALNTIY

V gene: TRBV30
clone size: NA
CDR3 protein: AWSVKGTSAKNIQY

V gene: TRBV5-6
clone size: NA
CDR3 protein: ASSLEAYNEQF

V gene: TRBV10-3
clone size: NA
CDR3 protein: AISAQAGSTDTQY

V gene: TRBV29-1
clone size: few
CDR3 protein: SVEGQGGYEQY

V gene: TRBV7-2
clone size: NA
CDR3 protein: ASSSGPRGTDTQY

V gene: TRBV30
clone size: NA
CDR3 protein: AWSDDWGAEQPQH

V gene: TRBV7-2
clone size: NA
CDR3 protein: ASSAGTGNSGANVLT

V gene: TRBV6-5
clone size: NA
CDR3 protein: ASSIQGAAEAF

V gene: TRBV30
clone size: NA
CDR3 protein: AWSVPSTEQY

V gene: TRBV9
clone size: NA
CDR3 protein: ASSVAASGGASLYNEQF

V gene: TRBV29-1
clone size: NA
CDR3 protein: SVQAANTEAF

V gene: TRBV5-6
clone size: once
CDR3 protein: ASSPTGRNEKLF

V gene: TRBV19
clone size: NA
CDR3 protein: ASRRGADTQY

V gene: TRBV7-2
clone size: NA
CDR3 protein: ASSLGGLGTGELF

V gene: TRBV7-2
clone size: few
CDR3 protein: ASSLNRYEQY

V gene: TRBV30
clone size: few
CDR3 protein: AWNRGNSYNEQF

V gene: TRBV4-3
clone size: few
CDR3 protein: ASSQDRGGGWSGPINEKLF

V gene: TRBV2
clone size: once
CDR3 protein: ASSEGPGGGDSPLH

V gene: TRBV5-1
clone size: NA
CDR3 protein: ASSLARDKNQPQH

V gene: TRBV15
clone size: NA
CDR3 protein: ATSRGSGEKLF

V gene: TRBV2
clone size: NA
CDR3 protein: ASSGARNQETQY

V gene: TRBV30
clone size: NA
CDR3 protein: AWSGLDSSYEQY

V gene: TRBV11-2
clone size: NA
CDR3 protein: ASSGYTGELF

V gene: TRBV30
clone size: NA
CDR3 protein: AWSMGQGSNQPQH

V gene: TRBV7-9
clone size: NA
CDR3 protein: ASSDQDRGQRGYT

V gene: TRBV30
clone size: NA
CDR3 protein: AWSRTGGLYGYT

V gene: TRBV29-1
clone size: NA
CDR3 protein: SSQGGFADTQY

V gene: TRBV7-2
clone size: few
CDR3 protein: ASSDNRASGEQY